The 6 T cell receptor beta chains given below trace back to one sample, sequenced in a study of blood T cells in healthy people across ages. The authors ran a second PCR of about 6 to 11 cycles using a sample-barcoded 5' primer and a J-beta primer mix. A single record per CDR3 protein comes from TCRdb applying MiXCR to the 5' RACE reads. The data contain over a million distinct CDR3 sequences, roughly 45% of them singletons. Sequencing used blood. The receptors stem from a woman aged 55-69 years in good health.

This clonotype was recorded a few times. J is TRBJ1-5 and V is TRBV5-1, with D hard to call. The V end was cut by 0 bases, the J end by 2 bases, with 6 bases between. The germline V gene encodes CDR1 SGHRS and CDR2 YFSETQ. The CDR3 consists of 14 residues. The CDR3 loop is CASSLEAGNQPQHF. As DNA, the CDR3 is TGCGCCAGCAGCTTGGAGGCGGGCAATCAGCCCCAGCATTTT.

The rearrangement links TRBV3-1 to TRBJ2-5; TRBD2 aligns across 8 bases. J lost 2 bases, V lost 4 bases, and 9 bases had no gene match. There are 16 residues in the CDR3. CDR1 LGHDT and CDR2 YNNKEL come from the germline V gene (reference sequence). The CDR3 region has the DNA TGTGCCAGCAGCCCCCCCGGAGCTAGCGGGCAAGAGACCCAGTACTTC. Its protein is CASSPPGASGQETQYF.

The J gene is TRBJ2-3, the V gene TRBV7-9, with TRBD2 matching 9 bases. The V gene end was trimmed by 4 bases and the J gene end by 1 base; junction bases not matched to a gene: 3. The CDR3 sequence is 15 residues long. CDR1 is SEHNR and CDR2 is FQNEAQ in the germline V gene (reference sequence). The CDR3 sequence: CASSSIAGGTDTQYF. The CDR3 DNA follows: TGTGCCAGCAGCTCGATAGCGGGAGGCACAGATACGCAGTATTTT.

The CDR3 loop reads CAISDPLRDRPKDQYF. The CDR3, as DNA: TGTGCCATCAGTGACCCGCTCCGGGACAGGCCGAAGGATCAGTACTTC. The genes are TRBV10-3 and TRBJ2-7; 8 nucleotides line up with TRBD1. This CDR3 is 16 amino acids long. The trim removed 3 bases at V and 10 bases at J, leaving 17 bases unmatched. CDR1 ENHRY and CDR2 SYGVKD come from the germline V gene.

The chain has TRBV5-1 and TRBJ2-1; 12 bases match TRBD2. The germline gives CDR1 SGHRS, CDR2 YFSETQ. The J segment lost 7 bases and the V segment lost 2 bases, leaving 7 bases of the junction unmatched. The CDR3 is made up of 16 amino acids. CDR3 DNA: TGCGCCAGCAGCTTAAGACTAGCGGGAGTAGAGAATGAGCAGTTCTTC. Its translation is CASSLRLAGVENEQFF.

The chain's CDR3 is CASSAVLAGLKYEQYF. CDR3 nucleotide sequence: TGTGCCAGCAGTGCAGTGCTAGCGGGCCTAAAGTACGAGCAGTACTTC. This chain connects TRBV12-3 or TRBV12-4 to TRBJ2-7, with TRBD2 matching 8 bases. The CDR3 contains 16 residues. Unmatched junction bases numbered 13, after V lost 5 bases and J lost 4 bases.